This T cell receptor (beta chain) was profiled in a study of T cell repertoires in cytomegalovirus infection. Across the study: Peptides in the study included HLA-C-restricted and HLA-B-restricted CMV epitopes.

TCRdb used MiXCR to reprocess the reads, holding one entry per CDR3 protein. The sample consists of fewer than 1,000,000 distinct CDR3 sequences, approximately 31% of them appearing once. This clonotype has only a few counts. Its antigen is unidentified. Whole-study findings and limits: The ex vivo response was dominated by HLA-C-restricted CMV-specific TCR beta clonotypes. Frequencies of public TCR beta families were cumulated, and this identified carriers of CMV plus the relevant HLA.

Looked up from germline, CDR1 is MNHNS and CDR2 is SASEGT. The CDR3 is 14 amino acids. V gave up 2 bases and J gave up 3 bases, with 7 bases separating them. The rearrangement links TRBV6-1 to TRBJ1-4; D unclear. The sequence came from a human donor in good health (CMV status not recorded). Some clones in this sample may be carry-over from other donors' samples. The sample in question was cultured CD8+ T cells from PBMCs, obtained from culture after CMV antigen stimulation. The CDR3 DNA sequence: TGTGCCAGCAGTGAATTTGGGTCTAATGAAAAACTGTTTTTT. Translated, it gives CASSEFGSNEKLFF.